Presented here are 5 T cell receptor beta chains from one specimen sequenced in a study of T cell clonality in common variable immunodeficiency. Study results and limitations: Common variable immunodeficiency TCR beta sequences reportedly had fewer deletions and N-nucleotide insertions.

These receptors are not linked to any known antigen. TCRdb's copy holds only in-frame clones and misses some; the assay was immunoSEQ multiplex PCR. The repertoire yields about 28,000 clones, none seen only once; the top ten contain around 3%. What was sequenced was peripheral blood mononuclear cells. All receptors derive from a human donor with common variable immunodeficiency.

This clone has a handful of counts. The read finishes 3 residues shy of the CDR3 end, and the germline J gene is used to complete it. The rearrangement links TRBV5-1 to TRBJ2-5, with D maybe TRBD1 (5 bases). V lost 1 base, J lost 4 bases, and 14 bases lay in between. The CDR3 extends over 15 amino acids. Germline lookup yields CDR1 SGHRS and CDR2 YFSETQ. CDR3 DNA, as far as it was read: TGCGCCAGCAGCTTGCAGGCAGGGATTGGAGAGACC. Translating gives CASSLQAGIGET. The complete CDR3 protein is CASSLQAGIGETQYF.

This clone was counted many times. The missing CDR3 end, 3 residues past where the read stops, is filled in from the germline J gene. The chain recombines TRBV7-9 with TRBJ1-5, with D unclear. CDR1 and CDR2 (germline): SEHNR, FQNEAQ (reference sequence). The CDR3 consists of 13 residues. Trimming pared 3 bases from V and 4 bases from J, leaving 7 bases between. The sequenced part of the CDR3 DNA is TGTGCCAGCAGCTTTGAAGGGAATCAGCCC. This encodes CASSFEGNQP. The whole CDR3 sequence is CASSFEGNQPQHF.

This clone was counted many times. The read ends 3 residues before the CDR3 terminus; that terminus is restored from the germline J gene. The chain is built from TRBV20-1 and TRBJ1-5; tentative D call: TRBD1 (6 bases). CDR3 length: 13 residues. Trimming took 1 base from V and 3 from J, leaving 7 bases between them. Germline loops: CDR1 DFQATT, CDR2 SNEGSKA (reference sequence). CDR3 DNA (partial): TGCAGTGCTAGAGCAGGGGACAATCAGCCC. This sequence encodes CSARAGDNQP. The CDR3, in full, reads CSARAGDNQPQHF.

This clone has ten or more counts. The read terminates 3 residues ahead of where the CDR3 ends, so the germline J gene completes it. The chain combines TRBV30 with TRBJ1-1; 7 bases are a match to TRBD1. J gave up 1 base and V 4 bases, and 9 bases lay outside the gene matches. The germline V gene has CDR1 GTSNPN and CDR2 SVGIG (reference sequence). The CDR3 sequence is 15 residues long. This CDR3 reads CAWIYQPGGNTEAFF. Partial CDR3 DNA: TGTGCCTGGATATATCAGCCAGGGGGGAACACTGAA.

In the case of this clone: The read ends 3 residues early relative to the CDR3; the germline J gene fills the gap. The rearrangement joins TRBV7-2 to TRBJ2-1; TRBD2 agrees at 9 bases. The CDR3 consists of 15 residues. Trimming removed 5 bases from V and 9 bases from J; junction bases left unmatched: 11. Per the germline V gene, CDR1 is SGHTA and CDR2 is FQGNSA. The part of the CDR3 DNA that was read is TGTGCCAGCAGCCTGACTAGCGGAAGGGGGGTTGAG. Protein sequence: CASSLTSGRGVE. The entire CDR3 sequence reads CASSLTSGRGVEQFF.